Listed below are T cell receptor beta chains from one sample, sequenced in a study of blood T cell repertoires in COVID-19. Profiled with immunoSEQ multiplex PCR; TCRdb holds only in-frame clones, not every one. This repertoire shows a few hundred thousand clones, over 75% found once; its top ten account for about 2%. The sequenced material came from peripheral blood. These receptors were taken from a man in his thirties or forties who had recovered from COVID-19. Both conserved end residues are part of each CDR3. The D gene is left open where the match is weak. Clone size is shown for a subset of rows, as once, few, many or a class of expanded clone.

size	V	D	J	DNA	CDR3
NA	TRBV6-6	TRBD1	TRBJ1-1	TGTGCCAGCAGTTCTCATTCCCCCGGAGACAGGGGATGGGATTTCTTT	CASSSHSPGDRGWDFF
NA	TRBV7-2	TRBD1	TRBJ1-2	TGTGCCAGCAGCAGGAAGGACAGGGGTTTAGGCTACACCTTC	CASSRKDRGLGYTF
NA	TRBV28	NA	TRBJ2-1	TGTGCCAGCAGTTTACGTTTGGTAGTAACGTACAATGAGCAGTTCTTC	CASSLRLVVTYNEQFF
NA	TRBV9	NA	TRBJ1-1	TGTGCCAGCAGCGTAGTTTCGAGGAACACTGAAGCTTTCTTT	CASSVVSRNTEAFF
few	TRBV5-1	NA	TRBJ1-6	TGCGCCAGCAGCTTGTTAACGGCAGCGACTGATTCACCCCTCCACTTT	CASSLLTAATDSPLHF
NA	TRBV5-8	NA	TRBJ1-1	TGTGCCAGCATCCGAAGGATGGCGGGCACTGAAGCTTTCTTT	CASIRRMAGTEAFF
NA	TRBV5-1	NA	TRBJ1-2	TGCGCCAGCAGCTTTACGGGGTCCCATGGCTACACCTTC	CASSFTGSHGYTF
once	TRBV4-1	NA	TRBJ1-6	TGCGCCAGCAGTCTAGGACTTTATTCACCCCTCCACTTT	CASSLGLYSPLHF
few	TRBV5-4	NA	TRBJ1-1	TGTGCCAGCAGCTTGGGGACTGAGGCTTTCTTT	CASSLGTEAFF
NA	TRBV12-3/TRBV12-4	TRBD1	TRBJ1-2	TGTGCCGCAGCCCCTGGGACAGGGGTAGGCTACACCTTC	CAAAPGTGVGYTF
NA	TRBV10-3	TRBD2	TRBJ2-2	TGTGCCATCAGTGCCCAGACTAGCGGGGGGAAAACCGGGGAGCTGTTTTTT	CAISAQTSGGKTGELFF
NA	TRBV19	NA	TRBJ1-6	TGTGCCAGTAGTATCGGTTTCTCCTATAATTCACCCCTCCACTTT	CASSIGFSYNSPLHF
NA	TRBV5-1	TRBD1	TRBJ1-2	TGCGCCAGCAGCTTAAGACAGGGGGACTATGGCTACACCTTC	CASSLRQGDYGYTF
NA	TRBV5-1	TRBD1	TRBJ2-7	TGCGCCAGCAGCGAAAACCCGGACAGGTCTTACGAGCAGTACTTC	CASSENPDRSYEQYF
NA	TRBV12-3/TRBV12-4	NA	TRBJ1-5	TGTGCCAGCAGTACTACCGTCTATGTTTTGCATTTT	CASSTTVYVLHF
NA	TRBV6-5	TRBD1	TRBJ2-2	TGTACAACAGGGGGCGAGAGTTCCGGGGAGCTGTTTTTT	CTTGGESSGELFF
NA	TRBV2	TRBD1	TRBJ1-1	TGTGCCAGCAGTGAAAGGGGGACAGGCATGAACACTGAAGCTTTCTTT	CASSERGTGMNTEAFF
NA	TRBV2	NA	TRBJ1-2	TGTGCCACCTCAGGCGGGGGGAGTGGCTACACCTTC	CATSGGGSGYTF
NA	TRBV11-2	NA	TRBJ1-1	TGTGCCAGCAGTGTCAGCTTCAGGGAAGGCACTGAAGCTTTCTTT	CASSVSFREGTEAFF
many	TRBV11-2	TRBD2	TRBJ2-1	TGTGCCAGCAGCTGGAGTAGCGGGGGGGCCTACAATGAGCAGTTCTTC	CASSWSSGGAYNEQFF
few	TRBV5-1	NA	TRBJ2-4	TGCGCCAGCAGCTTACTTGGGGGCGATACCAAAAACATTCAGTACTTC	CASSLLGGDTKNIQYF
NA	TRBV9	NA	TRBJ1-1	TGTGCCAGACAGGGGAACACTGAAGCTTTCTTT	CARQGNTEAFF
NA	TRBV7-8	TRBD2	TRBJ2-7	TGTGCCAGCAGCTTAGTTGGCGGGGGGTACTCCTACGAGCAGTACTTC	CASSLVGGGYSYEQYF
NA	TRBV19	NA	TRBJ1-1	TGTGCCAGTAGTATCGGGGGTTCGGCTTTCTTT	CASSIGGSAFF
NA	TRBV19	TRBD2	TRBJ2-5	TGTGCCAGTAGTATAGGAATGGGACTAGCGGGGGGAGGGGAGACCCAGTACTTC	CASSIGMGLAGGGETQYF
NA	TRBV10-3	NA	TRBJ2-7	TGTGCCATCAGTGAGTCCAGGGGTGGGCGGGAGCAGTACTTC	CAISESRGGREQYF
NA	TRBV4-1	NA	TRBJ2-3	TGCGCCAGCAGCCAAGATCTCGACTACACCACAGATACGCAGTATTTT	CASSQDLDYTTDTQYF
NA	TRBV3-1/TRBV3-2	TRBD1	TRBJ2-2	TGTGCCAGCAGCCAAGGACCCGACAGGGGGCTCAGCGGGGAGCTGTTTTTT	CASSQGPDRGLSGELFF
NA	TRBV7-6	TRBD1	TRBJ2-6	TGTGCCAGCAGCAAACAGGGGTCTGGGGGGGCCAACGTCCTGACTTTC	CASSKQGSGGANVLTF
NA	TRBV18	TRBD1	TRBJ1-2	TGTGCCAGCTCGCCCGGGACAGGGCATCTCTATGGCTACACCTTC	CASSPGTGHLYGYTF
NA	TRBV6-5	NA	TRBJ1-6	TGTGCCAGCAGTTACTCCGCAGGGAACTATAATTCACCCCTCCACTTT	CASSYSAGNYNSPLHF
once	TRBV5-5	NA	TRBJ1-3	TGTGCCAGCAGCTTGCGGAGAACAGGTTTGCTATCCGGAAACACCATATATTTT	CASSLRRTGLLSGNTIYF
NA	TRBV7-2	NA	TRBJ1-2	TGTGCCAGCAGCCCTCCGTCCGGGTACGGCTACACCTTC	CASSPPSGYGYTF
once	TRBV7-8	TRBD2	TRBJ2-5	TGTGCCAGCAGAGGGGGGTTTAGCGGGGGAAAAGAGACCCAGTACTTC	CASRGGFSGGKETQYF
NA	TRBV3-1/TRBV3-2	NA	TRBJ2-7	TGTGCCAGCAGCCAAGATCAGACGCCGGGGGAGCAGTACTTC	CASSQDQTPGEQYF
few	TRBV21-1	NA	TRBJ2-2	TGTGCCAGTAACACGAACACCGGGGAGCTGTTTTTT	CASNTNTGELFF
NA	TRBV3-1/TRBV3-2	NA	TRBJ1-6	TGTGCCAGCAGCCAAGAAGGGGCCCTAGTGTCCTATAATTCACCCCTCCACTTT	CASSQEGALVSYNSPLHF
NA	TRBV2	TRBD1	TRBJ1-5	TGTGCCAGCAGTGGGGACAGGGGGCATGGGCAGCCCCAGCATTTT	CASSGDRGHGQPQHF
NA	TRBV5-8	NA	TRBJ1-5	TGTGCCAGCACCGGGCCCCAGGGCGGTCAGCCCCAGCATTTT	CASTGPQGGQPQHF
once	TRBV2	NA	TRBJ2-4	TGTGCCAGCAGTGAAGGATGGACAGACCTAGCCAAAAACATTCAGTACTTC	CASSEGWTDLAKNIQYF
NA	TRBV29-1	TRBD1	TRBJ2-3	TGCAGCGTTGAAGGGACAGGGGCAGATACGCAGTATTTT	CSVEGTGADTQYF
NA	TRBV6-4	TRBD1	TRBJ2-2	TGTGCCAGCCAGACAGGGACGAACACCGGGGAGCTGTTTTTT	CASQTGTNTGELFF